This T cell receptor beta chain was recovered during a study of blood T cell repertoires in COVID-19. Under the authors' procedure: Using reference gene primer amplification, nucleated cell counts were estimated. Method: immunoSEQ multiplex PCR; TCRdb's copy keeps in-frame clones and lacks some. V, J and clone size derive from that table, while D and trimming were established from the DNA sequence. Altogether a few hundred thousand clones are present, roughly 90% being singletons, with the ten largest covering about a fifth. Recovered status applied to Cohort 3 donors who had two consecutive negative PCRs. It also applied to those with clearance or with symptom resolution. This CDR3 region has 14 residues. Trimming left V 0 bases short and J 6 bases short, with 10 bases between. The V gene's germline CDR1 is SGHDT and CDR2 YYEEEE.

This receptor was identified in a woman aged 25-40 years who had recovered from COVID-19. The material sequenced was PBMCs or T cells enriched from blood (not recorded which). The chain couples TRBV5-6 to TRBJ1-5; D unresolved. Written as DNA, the CDR3 is TGTGCCAGCAGCTTGGGGGTGCGGGGTCAGCCCCAGCATTTT. The encoded protein is CASSLGVRGQPQHF.